What follows is one T cell receptor beta chain and its context. These data are taken from a study of blood T cell repertoires in COVID-19. Seattle cases were enrolled at active infection and followed longitudinally. The CDR3 is 15 amino acids. With 4 bases clipped from V and 5 bases from J, the junction kept 6 bases outside the gene matches. Germline CDR1 is SGHAT and CDR2 is FQNNGV. The protocol was immunoSEQ multiplex PCR, while the TCRdb copy is restricted to in-frame clones and leaves out a portion. The table records about 130,000 clones, around nine tenths of them present only once. The rearrangement uses TRBV11-2 and TRBJ2-1; TRBD1 matches at 9 bases. The sequencing input was peripheral blood. The TCR comes from a woman aged 70-85 years with COVID-19, enrolled during active disease. This chain's CDR3 is CASSSRGQGNNEQFF. CDR3 sequence (DNA): TGTGCCAGCAGCTCGAGGGGACAGGGTAACAATGAGCAGTTCTTC.